One and the same sample provided the 26 T cell receptor beta chains below, sequenced in a study of beta chain features in type 1 diabetes. Expressed TCRB transcripts were sequenced because the isolated RNA had all been reverse transcribed beforehand. The table came from immunoSEQ multiplex PCR; TCRdb's copy has only in-frame clones and leaves some out. The sample holds hundreds of thousands of clones, roughly 12% seen once. Sequencing input: naive CD4+ T cells from blood. These receptors were taken from a man aged 18 to 30 in good health.

This clone was counted between two and nine times. The chain has TRBV7-3 and TRBJ2-5; 14 nucleotides align to TRBD2. CDR3 length: 16 residues. The J segment lost 5 bases and the V segment lost 2 bases, leaving 4 bases of the junction unmatched. Germline V gene sequence: CDR1 SGHTA, CDR2 FQGTGA. CDR3 coding DNA: TGTGCCAGCAGCTTAGGGACTAGCGGGGGCCCCGAGACCCAGTACTTC. Protein: CASSLGTSGGPETQYF.

This clone turned up a few times. The chain combines TRBV7-3 with TRBJ2-1, with D possibly being TRBD2 (5 bases). The V end was cut by 0 bases, the J end by 4 bases, with 10 bases between. This CDR3 is built from 15 residues. The V gene's germline CDR1 is SGHTA and CDR2 FQGTGA. The CDR3 sequence: CASSLTRTGYNEQFF. Written as DNA, the CDR3 is TGTGCCAGCAGCTTAACCCGGACGGGATACAATGAGCAGTTCTTC. The full variable domain, with the rest looked up from reference TRBV7-3 and TRBJ2-1, is GAGVSQTPSNKVTEKGKYVELRCDPISGHTALYWYRQSLGQGPEFLIYFQGTGAADDSGLPNDRFFAVRPEGSVSTLKIQRTERGDSAVYLCASSLTRTGYNEQFFGPGTRLTVL.

The chain is built from TRBV6-5 and TRBJ2-7; 10 bases fit TRBD1. Per germline, CDR1 MNHEY and CDR2 SVGAGI. The ends lost 8 bases at V and 6 bases at J; junction bases unmatched: 10. The CDR3 has 14 amino acids. The CDR3 reads CASFNPGQGIEQYF. CDR3 nucleotide sequence: TGTGCCAGCTTCAACCCGGGACAGGGGATCGAGCAGTACTTC.

The table lists this clone with a few counts. The chain combines TRBV4-3 with TRBJ2-7, with D hard to call. The CDR3 has 13 amino acids. V was pared by 4 bases and J by 3 bases, with 10 bases between. Germline lookup yields CDR1 LGHNA and CDR2 YSLEER. CDR3 loop: CASSPHVGYEQYF. The CDR3 nucleotides are TGCGCCAGCAGCCCACACGTTGGCTACGAGCAGTACTTC.

The V and J genes are TRBV7-2 and TRBJ2-7; possible D gene TRBD2, 5 bases. The germline V gene encodes CDR1 SGHTA and CDR2 FQGNSA. The CDR3 length is 14 residues. V was trimmed by 2 bases and J by 3 bases, leaving 11 bases between them. DNA for the CDR3: TGTGCCAGCAGCTTAAGACGGGAAAGCTACGAGCAGTACTTC. This sequence encodes CASSLRRESYEQYF.

This clone was counted a few times. The chain joins TRBV7-3 to TRBJ1-1; TRBD1 might be the D (5 bases). The germline V and J ends were trimmed by 5 bases and 7 bases, with 11 bases remaining between them. Germline-derived CDR1 and CDR2 are SGHTA and FQGTGA. The CDR3 has 12 amino acids. The DNA for the CDR3 is TGTGCCAGCAGCCTCCCGGGGGGTGAAGCTTTCTTT. Its translation: CASSLPGGEAFF.

This chain links TRBV7-9 with TRBJ1-6; D gene unclear. Germline-derived CDR1 and CDR2 are SEHNR and FQNEAQ (reference sequence). The CDR3 covers 16 residues. V gave up 1 base and J gave up 10 bases, with 17 bases separating them. In DNA, the CDR3 is TGTGCCAGCAGCTTAGGGGAGACAAAGGACGAATCACCCCTCCACTTT. Protein: CASSLGETKDESPLHF.

The V and J genes are TRBV28 and TRBJ1-1; D is uncertain. With 2 bases removed from V and 8 bases from J, the gap between germline ends came to 6 bases. CDR3 size: 11 residues. Germline loops: CDR1 MDHEN, CDR2 SYDVKM. CDR3 nucleotides: TGTGCCAGCAGTTTAGGGAGGGAAGCTTTCTTT. This translates into CASSLGREAFF.

This clone was seen more than once but under ten times. V gene TRBV28 combines with J gene TRBJ1-5; 7 nucleotides agree with TRBD1. The junction had 3 bases not matched to a gene; V was cut back by 6 bases and J by 1 base. This CDR3 comprises 14 residues. Germline values: CDR1 MDHEN, CDR2 SYDVKM. The DNA for the CDR3 is TGTGCCAGCAGAGAACAGGGGAGCAATCAGCCCCAGCATTTT. Translation: CASREQGSNQPQHF.

This clone was found a few times. J is TRBJ1-5 and V is TRBV7-2, with 9 bases lining up with TRBD1. CDR3 length equals 16 residues. After removal of 6 bases from V and 3 bases from J, the junction contained 9 bases not matched to a gene. Germline CDR1 SGHTA, CDR2 FQGNSA. CDR3 in DNA: TGTGCCAGCAGTTTCACCGGGACAGGGATCAATCAGCCCCAGCATTTT. Amino acids: CASSFTGTGINQPQHF.

Only a few counts were recorded for this clone. J is TRBJ2-3 and V is TRBV7-9; TRBD2 matches 15 bases. There are 17 residues in the CDR3. Germline V gene sequence: CDR1 SEHNR, CDR2 FQNEAQ (reference sequence). V shed 5 bases and J 2 bases; nucleotides not matched to a gene: 5. The CDR3 DNA sequence: TGTGCCAGCAGCCTCCGGACTAGCGGGAGGGCCACAGATACGCAGTATTTT. Residues: CASSLRTSGRATDTQYF.

This clone was seen a few times. The chain couples TRBV7-2 to TRBJ2-1; TRBD2 agrees at 12 bases. CDR3 length equals 15 residues. The V gene end was trimmed by 2 bases and the J gene end by 8 bases; junction bases not matched to a gene: 4. Germline-derived CDR1 and CDR2 are SGHTA and FQGNSA. The CDR3 coding sequence is TGTGCCAGCAGCTTACTAGCGGGAGGGCCCTATGAGCAGTTCTTC. This translates into CASSLLAGGPYEQFF.

The J gene is TRBJ2-2, the V gene TRBV10-3, with 8 bases matching TRBD1. V shed 6 bases, J shed 6 bases, and the junction held 3 bases outside the gene matches. Germline values: CDR1 ENHRY, CDR2 SYGVKD. The CDR3 runs 13 residues. The CDR3 spells CAIRTGGAGELFF. CDR3 DNA sequence: TGTGCCATCAGAACAGGGGGAGCCGGGGAGCTGTTTTTT.

This clone was counted a few times. The V call is TRBV4-2, the J call TRBJ1-2, with TRBD1 identical over 7 bases. The J segment lost 6 bases and the V segment lost 2 bases, leaving 9 bases of the junction unmatched. This CDR3 has 15 amino acids. The germline CDR1 and CDR2 sequences are LGHNA and YNFKEQ. CDR3 in DNA: TGTGCCAGCAGCCAATTTCAGGGGGTAGGCGATGGCTACACCTTC. Translating it yields CASSQFQGVGDGYTF.

The rearrangement joins TRBV28 to TRBJ1-1; TRBD1 matches 7 bases. Losses at the gene ends were 5 bases for V and 0 bases for J; bases not matched to a gene: 9. The CDR3 covers 16 residues. The germline V gene encodes CDR1 MDHEN and CDR2 SYDVKM. The CDR3 protein is CASSHRQGLMNTEAFF. CDR3 DNA sequence: TGTGCCAGCAGTCACCGACAGGGTTTAATGAACACTGAAGCTTTCTTT. The full variable domain, completed using reference TRBV28 and TRBJ1-1, is DVKVTQSSRYLVKRTGEKVFLECVQDMDHENMFWYRQDPGLGLRLIYFSYDVKMKEKGDIPEGYSVSREKKERFSLILESASTNQTSMYLCASSHRQGLMNTEAFFGQGTRLTVV.

The CDR3 nucleotides read TGCAGTGCAACGCTAAACTACGAGCAGTACTTC. Its protein product is CSATLNYEQYF. This sequence joins TRBV20-1 and TRBJ2-7; D unresolved. The CDR3 is 11 amino acids. V was trimmed by 6 bases and J by 3 bases, leaving 9 bases between them. Germline CDR1 is DFQATT and CDR2 is SNEGSKA (reference sequence).

This clone turned up a few times. The genes are TRBV20-1 and TRBJ2-1; 8 bases are shared with TRBD1. CDR1 DFQATT and CDR2 SNEGSKA come from the germline V gene (reference sequence). V lost 5 bases to trimming and J lost 6 bases; unmatched junction nucleotides: 0. The CDR3 length is 11 residues. CDR3 amino acids: CSAGQGNEQFF. In DNA, the CDR3 is TGCAGTGCTGGACAGGGCAATGAGCAGTTCTTC.

The V gene is TRBV5-8, the J gene TRBJ2-2; D is ambiguous. Germline assignment: CDR1 SGHTS and CDR2 YDEGEE. Trimming pared 3 bases from V and 0 bases from J, leaving 15 bases between. This CDR3 spans 17 amino acids. CDR3 in DNA: TGTGCCAGCAGCTCCAATAAGAGGTTGGCGAACACCGGGGAGCTGTTTTTT. As protein: CASSSNKRLANTGELFF.

The rearrangement links TRBV11-2 to TRBJ2-7, with 10 bases aligning to TRBD1. The CDR3 is made up of 15 amino acids. The J segment lost 3 bases and the V segment lost 5 bases, leaving 7 bases of the junction unmatched. The V gene's germline CDR1 is SGHAT and CDR2 FQNNGV. The CDR3 nucleotides read TGTGCCAGCAGCCCATTCCGGGACAGGGGCTACGAGCAGTACTTC. This gives the protein CASSPFRDRGYEQYF.

This chain connects TRBV9 to TRBJ2-7; no clear D. Trimming shortened V by 0 bases and J by 7 bases, and 11 bases separated the two germline ends. Germline CDR1 reads SGDLS; CDR2 reads YYNGEE. The CDR3 runs to 13 residues. Written as DNA, the CDR3 is TGTGCCAGCAGCGTAGGAGCAACCCGGGAGCAGTACTTC. This codes for CASSVGATREQYF.

A few counts support this clone. The chain links TRBV10-3 to TRBJ2-1, with a weak D call TRBD1 (6 bases). The CDR3 consists of 14 residues. The V gene lost 3 bases and the J gene lost 5 bases, with 11 bases spanning the gap. Germline assignment: CDR1 ENHRY and CDR2 SYGVKD. CDR3 DNA sequence: TGTGCCATCAGTGAAGGGACATCCAACAATGAGCAGTTCTTC. Its translation: CAISEGTSNNEQFF.

This rearrangement joins TRBV5-1 to TRBJ2-3; weak D call: TRBD1 (6 bases). CDR1 is SGHRS, CDR2 YFSETQ, per germline. V was pared by 0 bases and J by 6 bases, with 17 bases between. The CDR3 contains 16 residues. CDR3 region: CASSLGSRGSLDTQYF. DNA of the CDR3: TGCGCCAGCAGCTTGGGTTCCAGGGGTTCCCTGGATACGCAGTATTTT.

This clone appeared once. The chain is built from TRBV5-4 and TRBJ2-1, with 9 bases lining up with TRBD1. This CDR3 is built from 15 residues. With V trimmed by 2 bases and J by 8 bases, 8 bases remained unmatched. Germline V gene data show CDR1 as SGHNT and CDR2 as YYREEE (reference sequence). CDR3 region: CASSFRDRVLYEQFF. The CDR3 DNA reads as TGTGCCAGCAGCTTTCGGGACAGGGTTTTATATGAGCAGTTCTTC.

The genes are TRBV7-9 and TRBJ2-6; D is perhaps TRBD2 (6 bases). Between the trimmed V and J ends, which lost 5 bases and 3 bases, there was a span of 14 bases. Germline CDR1 and CDR2: SEHNR and FQNEAQ (reference sequence). The CDR3 is 16 residues long. The CDR3 here is CASSPWRAGGANVLTF. The CDR3 coding sequence is TGTGCCAGCAGCCCATGGAGGGCTGGTGGGGCCAACGTCCTGACTTTC.

V is TRBV5-1 and J is TRBJ2-2, with D possibly matching TRBD1 (5 bases). The CDR3 is 13 amino acids. In germline, CDR1 is SGHRS, CDR2 YFSETQ. Deletions cut 4 bases from V and 6 bases from J, with 10 bases between. In DNA form, the CDR3 reads TGCGCCAGCAGCACCACAGGATCCGGGGAGCTGTTTTTT. It specifies CASSTTGSGELFF.

In this sample, this clone turned up a few times. This chain uses TRBV13 with TRBJ1-1; D may be TRBD1 (6 bases). CDR3 length: 12 residues. Trimming left V 5 bases short and J 6 bases short, with 10 bases between. The germline CDR1 and CDR2 sequences are PRHDT and FYEKMQ (reference sequence). CDR3 sequence: CASSLYRAEAFF. The CDR3 nucleotides are TGTGCCAGCAGCCTTTACAGGGCTGAAGCTTTCTTT.